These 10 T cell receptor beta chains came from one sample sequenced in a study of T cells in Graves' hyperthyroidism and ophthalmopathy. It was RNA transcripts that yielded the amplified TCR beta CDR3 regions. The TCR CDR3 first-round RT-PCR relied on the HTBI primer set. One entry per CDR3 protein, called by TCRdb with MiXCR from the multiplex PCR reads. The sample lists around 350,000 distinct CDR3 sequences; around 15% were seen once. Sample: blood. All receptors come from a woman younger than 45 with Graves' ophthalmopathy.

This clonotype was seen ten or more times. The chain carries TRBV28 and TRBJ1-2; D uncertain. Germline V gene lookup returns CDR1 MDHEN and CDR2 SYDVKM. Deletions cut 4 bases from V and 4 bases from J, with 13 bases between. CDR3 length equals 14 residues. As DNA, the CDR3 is TGTGCCAGCAGTTCTGGGGTCGTTGCCTATGGCTACACCTTC. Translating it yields CASSSGVVAYGYTF.

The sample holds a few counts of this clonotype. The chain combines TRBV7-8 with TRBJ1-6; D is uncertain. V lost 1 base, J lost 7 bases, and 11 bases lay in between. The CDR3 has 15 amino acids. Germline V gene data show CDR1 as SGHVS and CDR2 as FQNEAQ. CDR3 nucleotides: TGTGCCAGCAGCTTAGTGCAGCCTTGGAATTCACCCCTCCACTTT. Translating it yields CASSLVQPWNSPLHF.

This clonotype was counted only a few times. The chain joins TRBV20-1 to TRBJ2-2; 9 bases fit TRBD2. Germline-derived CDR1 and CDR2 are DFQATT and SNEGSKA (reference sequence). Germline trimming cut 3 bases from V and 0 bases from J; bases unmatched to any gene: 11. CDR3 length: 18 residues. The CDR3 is CSARASHSGGANTGELFF. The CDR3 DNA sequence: TGCAGTGCTAGGGCTAGCCATAGCGGGGGAGCGAACACCGGGGAGCTGTTTTTT.

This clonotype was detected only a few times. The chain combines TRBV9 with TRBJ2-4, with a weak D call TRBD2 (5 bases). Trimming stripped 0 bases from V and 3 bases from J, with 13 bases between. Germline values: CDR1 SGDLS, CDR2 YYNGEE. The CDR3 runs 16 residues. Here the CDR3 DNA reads TGTGCCAGCAGCGTAGGAGGACGGGGTGGCAAAAACATTCAGTACTTC. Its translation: CASSVGGRGGKNIQYF.

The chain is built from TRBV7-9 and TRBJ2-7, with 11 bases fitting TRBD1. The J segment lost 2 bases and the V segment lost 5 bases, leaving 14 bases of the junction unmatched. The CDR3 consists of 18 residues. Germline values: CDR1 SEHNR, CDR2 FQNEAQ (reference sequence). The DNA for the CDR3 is TGTGCCAGCAGCGCGGTGGGGGACAGGGGGACTCGCACCTACGAGCAGTACTTC. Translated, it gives CASSAVGDRGTRTYEQYF.

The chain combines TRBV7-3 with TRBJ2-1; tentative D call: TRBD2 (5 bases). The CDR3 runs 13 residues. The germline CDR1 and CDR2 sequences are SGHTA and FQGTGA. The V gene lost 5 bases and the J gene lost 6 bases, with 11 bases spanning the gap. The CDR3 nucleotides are TGTGCCAGCAGCGAGGTGGGAGCCAATGAGCAGTTCTTC. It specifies CASSEVGANEQFF.

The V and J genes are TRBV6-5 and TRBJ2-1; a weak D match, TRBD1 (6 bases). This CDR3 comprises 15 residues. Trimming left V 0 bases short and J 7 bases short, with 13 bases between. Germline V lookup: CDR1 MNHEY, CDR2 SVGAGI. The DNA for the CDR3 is TGTGCCAGCAGTTACTCCACCTCCGGGACAAATGAGCAGTTCTTC. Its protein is CASSYSTSGTNEQFF.

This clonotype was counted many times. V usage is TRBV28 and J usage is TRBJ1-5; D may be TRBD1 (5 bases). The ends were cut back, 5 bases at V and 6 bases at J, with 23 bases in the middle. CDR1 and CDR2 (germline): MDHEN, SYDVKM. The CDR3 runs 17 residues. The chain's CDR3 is CASSGPGGDGASQPQHF. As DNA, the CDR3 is TGTGCCAGCAGTGGGCCGGGTGGTGATGGGGCTTCTCAGCCCCAGCATTTT.

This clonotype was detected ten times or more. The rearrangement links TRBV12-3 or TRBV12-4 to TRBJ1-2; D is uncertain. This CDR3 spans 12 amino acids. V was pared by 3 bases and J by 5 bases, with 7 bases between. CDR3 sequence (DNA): TGTGCCAGCAGTTTTAGAGGTTATGGCTACACCTTC. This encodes CASSFRGYGYTF.

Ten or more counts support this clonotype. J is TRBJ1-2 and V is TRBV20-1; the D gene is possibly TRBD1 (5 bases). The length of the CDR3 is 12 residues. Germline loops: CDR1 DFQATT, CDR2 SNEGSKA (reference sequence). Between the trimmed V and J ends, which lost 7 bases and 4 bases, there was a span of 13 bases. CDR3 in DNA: TGCAGTGTGACAGAGACCTTCTATGGCTACACCTTC. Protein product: CSVTETFYGYTF.